The 26 T cell receptor beta chains given below trace back to one sample, sequenced in a study of blood T cell repertoires in COVID-19. Only in-frame clones appear in the TCRdb table, and some are missing; sequencing was by immunoSEQ multiplex PCR. The repertoire consists of about 220,000 clones, with around 75% occurring once and the leading ten covering 4.5% to 5.5%. Material for sequencing was peripheral blood. Receptor source: a human donor in a cohort sampled during active COVID-19.

The chain couples TRBV28 to TRBJ1-5; 9 positions match TRBD1. CDR1 and CDR2 (germline): MDHEN, SYDVKM. V lost 8 bases and J lost 4; bases outside the gene matches: 3. This CDR3 comprises 13 residues. CDR3 bases: TGTGCCAGCTCCGGACAGGGGAATCAGCCCCAGCATTTT. Protein sequence: CASSGQGNQPQHF.

V usage is TRBV28 and J usage is TRBJ1-6, with TRBD1 identical over 9 bases. V trimming: 4 bases; J trimming: 10 bases; junction bases outside the gene matches: 14. Germline V gene data show CDR1 as MDHEN and CDR2 as SYDVKM. The CDR3 contains 17 residues. The CDR3 DNA follows: TGTGCCAGCAGTTCTTGGGGACAGGGACCCCAGGAGTCACCCCTCCACTTT. Translated: CASSSWGQGPQESPLHF.

The chain employs TRBV14 and TRBJ2-7; D may be TRBD1 (5 bases). The V gene lost 4 bases and the J gene lost 2 bases, with 15 bases spanning the gap. The CDR3 consists of 15 residues. Germline V gene sequence: CDR1 SGHDN, CDR2 FVKESK. In DNA, the CDR3 is TGTGCCAGCAGCCTACAGGTGGGCAGAGCCTACGAGCAGTACTTC. Encoded protein: CASSLQVGRAYEQYF.

CDR3 region: CASSRGLAGGSSYEQYF. Here the CDR3 DNA reads TGTGCCAGCAGCAGGGGACTAGCGGGGGGGAGCTCCTACGAGCAGTACTTC. The rearrangement uses TRBV5-5 and TRBJ2-7; 16 nucleotides agree with TRBD2. Trimming removed 4 bases from V and 0 bases from J; junction bases left unmatched: 4. This CDR3 spans 17 amino acids. CDR1 and CDR2 from the germline V gene are SGHKS and YYEKEE (reference sequence).

The genes are TRBV4-1 and TRBJ1-2, with a possible D match to TRBD1 (6 bases). Germline V gene sequence: CDR1 MGHRA, CDR2 YSYEKL. The CDR3 is 15 residues long. Deletions cut 4 bases from V and 2 bases from J, with 14 bases between. The DNA of the CDR3 is TGCGCCAGCAGCCTAGGGGGTGCTCTCAACTATGGCTACACCTTC. It encodes CASSLGGALNYGYTF.

The CDR3: CASSQGGYQHF. CDR3 nucleotide sequence: TGTGCCAGCAGTCAAGGGGGCTATCAGCATTTT. J is TRBJ1-5 and V is TRBV6-2 or TRBV6-3, with TRBD1 identical over 7 bases. This CDR3 is built from 11 residues. V lost 5 bases and J lost 13; bases outside the gene matches: 5. Looked up from germline, CDR1 is MNHEY and CDR2 is SVGEGT.

This clone was recorded a few times. The gene calls are TRBV9 and TRBJ2-1; 7 nucleotides agree with TRBD2. After removal of 4 bases from V and 0 bases from J, the junction contained 7 bases not matched to a gene. Germline V CDR1 and CDR2: SGDLS, YYNGEE. The CDR3 is 16 residues long. CDR3 DNA sequence: TGTGCCAGCAGCTCTCCGCCGGGGGGCTCCTACAATGAGCAGTTCTTC. This gives the protein CASSSPPGGSYNEQFF.

The chain has TRBV18 and TRBJ1-2, with no clear D. Trimming took 2 bases from V and 0 from J, leaving 7 bases between them. The CDR3 has 14 amino acids. The germline gives CDR1 KGHSH, CDR2 LQKENI. The CDR3 loop is CASSPTDSNYGYTF. CDR3 in DNA: TGTGCCAGCTCACCAACAGATTCTAACTATGGCTACACCTTC.

The genes are TRBV2 and TRBJ1-2, with 7 bases lining up with TRBD1. The germline gives CDR1 SNHLY, CDR2 FYNNEI. With 5 bases clipped from V and 4 bases from J, the junction kept 10 bases outside the gene matches. The CDR3 contains 15 residues. The CDR3 reads CASSRRDSFIYGYTF. In DNA form, the CDR3 reads TGTGCCAGCAGTCGCCGGGACAGTTTTATCTATGGCTACACCTTC. Full variable domain (remainder filled in from reference TRBV2 and TRBJ1-2): EPEVTQTPSHQVTQMGQEVILRCVPISNHLYFYWYRQILGQKVEFLVSFYNNEISEKSEIFDDQFSVERPDGSNFTLKIRSTKLEDSAMYFCASSRRDSFIYGYTFGSGTRLTVV.

V gene TRBV29-1 combines with J gene TRBJ2-1, with 16 bases identical to TRBD2. Germline CDR1 SQVTM, CDR2 ANQGSEA. The length of the CDR3 is 16 residues. Trimming took 1 base from V and 9 from J; bases not matched to a gene: 6. Here the CDR3 reads CSVEGGTSGRASEQFF. The CDR3 coding sequence is TGCAGCGTTGAAGGAGGGACTAGCGGGAGGGCTAGTGAGCAGTTCTTC.

The V gene is TRBV28, the J gene TRBJ2-1; 9 positions agree with TRBD2. Per the germline V gene, CDR1 is MDHEN and CDR2 is SYDVKM. J gave up 8 bases and V 6 bases, and 11 bases lay outside the gene matches. The CDR3 runs to 15 residues. The CDR3 nucleotides are TGTGCCAGCAGACCTTCTAGCGGGGTAGGTTATGAGCAGTTCTTC. Amino acid sequence: CASRPSSGVGYEQFF.

This rearrangement joins TRBV5-4 to TRBJ1-1, with a weak D call TRBD1 (5 bases). This CDR3 spans 15 amino acids. V dropped 5 bases and J dropped 1 base, with 15 bases sitting between them. CDR1 is SGHNT, CDR2 YYREEE, per germline (reference sequence). The CDR3 nucleotides are TGTGCCAGCAGTTCCTGGACATCGAAGAACACTGAAGCTTTCTTT. This sequence encodes CASSSWTSKNTEAFF.

As for this clone: Since a much larger clone is just one base distant, this may be a read error. Other DNA sequences in the same sample also yield this CDR3. The chain joins TRBV6-4 to TRBJ2-3; TRBD2 might be the D (6 bases). Germline V gene lookup returns CDR1 MRHNA and CDR2 SNTAGT. The CDR3 spans 15 residues. The CDR3 coding sequence is TGTGCCAGCAGTGACGGTGGTAGCGGCACAGATACGCAATATTTT. Translating it yields CASSDGGSGTDTQYF.

The J gene is TRBJ1-3, the V gene TRBV3-1 (or the pseudogene TRBV3-2); D gene uncertain. Trimming removed 1 base at V and 4 bases at J, with 14 bases between. CDR3 length: 16 amino acids. The germline gives CDR1 LGHDT, CDR2 YNNKEL (reference sequence). The CDR3 DNA sequence: TGTGCCAGCAGCCAAGTCTCGGGGAGAGGGGGAAACACCATATATTTT. This gives the protein CASSQVSGRGGNTIYF.

This clone has more than one count but fewer than ten. This CDR3 is also generated by other DNA sequences in the sample. This sequence joins TRBV9 and TRBJ1-4; 7 nucleotides agree with TRBD1. The CDR3 contains 14 residues. The junction had 5 bases not matched to a gene; V was cut back by 4 bases and J by 5 bases. Germline CDR1 is SGDLS and CDR2 is YYNGEE. As DNA, the CDR3 is TGTGCCAGCAGCCCGGGACAGTCGAATGAAAAACTGTTTTTT. Protein: CASSPGQSNEKLFF.

With respect to this clone: Other DNA sequences in this specimen translate into the identical CDR3. J is TRBJ1-5 and V is TRBV18; 7 positions match TRBD1. CDR1 and CDR2 (germline): KGHSH, LQKENI. V gave up 2 bases and J gave up 2 bases; unmatched junction bases: 0. CDR3 length: 14 residues. DNA of the CDR3: TGTGCCAGCTCACCAGGACAGGGCAATCAGCCCCAGCATTTT. Translating it yields CASSPGQGNQPQHF.

This clone showed up many times. The V and J genes are TRBV6-5 and TRBJ2-7; the D is unclear. This CDR3 is built from 13 residues. Germline V gene lookup returns CDR1 MNHEY and CDR2 SVGAGI. Trimming stripped 7 bases from V and 2 bases from J, with 12 bases between. CDR3 sequence reads: CASTSTETYEQYF. The CDR3 DNA follows: TGTGCCAGCACGTCCACTGAAACCTACGAGCAGTACTTC.

The J gene is TRBJ2-7, the V gene TRBV3-1 (or the pseudogene TRBV3-2), with 8 bases that match TRBD2. In germline, CDR1 is LGHDT, CDR2 YNNKEL (reference sequence). The length of the CDR3 is 18 residues. Unmatched junction bases numbered 12, after V lost 2 bases and J lost 0 bases. The CDR3 region has the DNA TGTGCCAGCAGCCAACTCAGTAGCGGGGTCAGAATCTCCTACGAGCAGTACTTC. Translated: CASSQLSSGVRISYEQYF.

The rearrangement links TRBV13 to TRBJ2-7, with a possible D match to TRBD2 (5 bases). CDR1 is PRHDT, CDR2 FYEKMQ, per germline (reference sequence). The germline V and J ends were trimmed by 2 bases and 1 base, with 12 bases remaining between them. The CDR3 totals 15 residues. The CDR3 here is CASSLYEGRSYEQYF. The CDR3 nucleotides are TGTGCCAGCAGCTTATATGAGGGAAGGTCCTACGAGCAGTACTTC. Variable domain in full (rest from reference TRBV13 and TRBJ2-7): AAGVIQSPRHLIKEKRETATLKCYPIPRHDTVYWYQQGPGQDPQFLISFYEKMQSDKGSIPDRFSAQQFSDYHSELNMSSLELGDSALYFCASSLYEGRSYEQYFGPGTRLTVT.

The chain links TRBV4-3 to TRBJ2-5, with D possibly TRBD1 on 5 matching bases. CDR1 and CDR2 (germline): LGHNA, YSLEER. The CDR3 sequence is 17 residues long. V shed 5 bases and J shed 2 bases, with 21 bases lying between them. CDR3 DNA: TGCGCCAGCAGCGCACGGACAATAGCAGACGTACAAGAGACCCAGTACTTC. Its protein is CASSARTIADVQETQYF.

In nucleotides, the CDR3 is TGTGCCAGCAGTCGCACAGACGGAGGGTCAGGAAACACCATATATTTT. It yields the protein CASSRTDGGSGNTIYF. The chain is built from TRBV9 and TRBJ1-3; D call uncertain. V was shortened by 5 bases and J by 4 bases, with 19 bases between the two germline ends. CDR3 length: 16 residues. The germline gives CDR1 SGDLS, CDR2 YYNGEE.

The V and J genes are TRBV7-2 and TRBJ2-5; a weak D match, TRBD2 (5 bases). The CDR3 runs to 15 residues. Germline CDR1 reads SGHTA; CDR2 reads FQGNSA. Trimming left V 0 bases short and J 5 bases short, with 13 bases between. The chain's CDR3 is CASSLALSRDETQYF. CDR3 coding DNA: TGTGCCAGCAGCTTAGCGCTATCGAGGGATGAGACCCAGTACTTC.

CDR3 nucleotide sequence: TGTGCCACCAGTGATCGAGTTGGAAACACCATATATTTT. Translation gives CATSDRVGNTIYF. The chain recombines TRBV24-1 with TRBJ1-3; the D is unclear. Germline CDR1 KGHDR, CDR2 SFDVKD. With 3 bases removed from V and 3 bases from J, the gap between germline ends came to 5 bases. CDR3 size: 13 residues.

V is TRBV11-2 and J is TRBJ2-6; D is unclear. CDR1 SGHAT and CDR2 FQNNGV come from the germline V gene. The V end was cut by 6 bases, the J end by 0 bases, with 12 bases between. The CDR3 has 16 amino acids. As DNA, the CDR3 is TGTGCCAGCAGACATCTCACCCGCTCTGGGGCCAACGTCCTGACTTTC. Its protein is CASRHLTRSGANVLTF.

This clone counts as medium-sized. V gene TRBV27 combines with J gene TRBJ1-5, with 7 bases that match TRBD1. The CDR3 extends over 14 amino acids. Germline V gene lookup returns CDR1 MNHEY and CDR2 SMNVEV (reference sequence). The junction had 8 bases not matched to a gene; V was cut back by 5 bases and J by 7 bases. The CDR3 here is CASSPRDSGQPQHF. For the CDR3, the DNA is TGTGCCAGCAGTCCAAGGGACAGCGGGCAGCCCCAGCATTTT.

The J gene is TRBJ2-7, the V gene TRBV28, with 9 bases identical to TRBD2. Trimming removed 7 bases from V and 3 bases from J; junction bases left unmatched: 10. The CDR3 is made up of 15 amino acids. CDR1 is MDHEN, CDR2 SYDVKM, per germline. The CDR3 here is CASKLGLAGRYEQYF. The CDR3 nucleotides read TGTGCCAGCAAATTGGGCCTAGCGGGACGCTACGAGCAGTACTTC.